This T cell receptor (beta chain) comes out of a study of breast tumors, draining lymph nodes, adjacent tissues. TCRdb re-called the multiplex PCR reads through MiXCR, storing one row per CDR3 protein. The sample lists around 300,000 distinct CDR3 sequences; more than 30% were seen once. Breast cancer patients provided tissue from their axillary draining lymph nodes. This clonotype has just a few counts. Sequencing used axillary lymph node tissue. The TCR sequence derives from a female donor with breast cancer. Some clones in this sample may be carry-over from other donors' samples.

CDR3 DNA: TGTGCCAGCAGTCCAACCGGGACTAGCGTTCACAATGAGCAGTTCTTC. As protein: CASSPTGTSVHNEQFF. This chain joins TRBV6-5 and TRBJ2-1; TRBD2 matches at 10 bases. V was clipped by 5 bases and J by 5 bases; unmatched bases: 9. The CDR3 is 16 amino acids. Per the germline V gene, CDR1 is MNHEY and CDR2 is SVGAGI.